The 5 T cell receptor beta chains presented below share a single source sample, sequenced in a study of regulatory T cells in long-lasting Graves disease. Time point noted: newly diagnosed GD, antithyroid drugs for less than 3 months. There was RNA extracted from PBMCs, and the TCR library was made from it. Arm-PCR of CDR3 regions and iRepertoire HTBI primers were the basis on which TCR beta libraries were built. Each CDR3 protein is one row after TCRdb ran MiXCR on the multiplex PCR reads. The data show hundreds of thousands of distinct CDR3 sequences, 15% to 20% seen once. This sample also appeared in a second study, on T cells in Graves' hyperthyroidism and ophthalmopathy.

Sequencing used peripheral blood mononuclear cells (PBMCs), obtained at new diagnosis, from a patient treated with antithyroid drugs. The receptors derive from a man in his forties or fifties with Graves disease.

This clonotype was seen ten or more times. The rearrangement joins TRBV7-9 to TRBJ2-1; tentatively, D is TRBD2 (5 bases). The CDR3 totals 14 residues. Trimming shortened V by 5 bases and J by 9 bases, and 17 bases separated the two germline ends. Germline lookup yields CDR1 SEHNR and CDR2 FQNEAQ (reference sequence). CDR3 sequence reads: CASSRPRAGGEQFF. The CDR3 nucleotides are TGTGCCAGCAGCCGCCCCCGGGCGGGCGGTGAGCAGTTCTTC.

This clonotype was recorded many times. CDR3 bases: TGCAGTGCTAGGGGGACTAGCGGGGACAATGAGCAGTTCTTC. Amino acid sequence: CSARGTSGDNEQFF. The genes are TRBV20-1 and TRBJ2-1, with 13 bases aligning to TRBD2. V shed 3 bases, J shed 5 bases, and the junction held 1 base outside the gene matches. CDR1 is DFQATT, CDR2 SNEGSKA, per germline (reference sequence). The CDR3 is 14 residues long.

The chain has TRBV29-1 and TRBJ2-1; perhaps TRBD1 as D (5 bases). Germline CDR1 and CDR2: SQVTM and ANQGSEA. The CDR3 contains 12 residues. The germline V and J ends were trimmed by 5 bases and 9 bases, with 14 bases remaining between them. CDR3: CSVPQGSIEQFF. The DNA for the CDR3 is TGCAGCGTTCCCCAGGGATCCATTGAGCAGTTCTTC.

CDR3 nucleotides: TGTGCCAGCAGCCCTGCCCGGGACACCGGGGAGCTGTTTTTT. This encodes CASSPARDTGELFF. The genes are TRBV7-8 and TRBJ2-2; D not resolved. The CDR3 runs 14 residues. V was pared by 5 bases and J by 3 bases, with 10 bases between. The germline V gene encodes CDR1 SGHVS and CDR2 FQNEAQ.

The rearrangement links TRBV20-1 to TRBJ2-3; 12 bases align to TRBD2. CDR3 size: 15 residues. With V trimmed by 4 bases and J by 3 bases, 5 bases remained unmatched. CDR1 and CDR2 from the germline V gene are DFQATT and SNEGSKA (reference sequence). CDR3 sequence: CSATLAGGPTDTQYF. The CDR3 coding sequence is TGCAGTGCTACCCTAGCGGGAGGGCCGACAGATACGCAGTATTTT.